The entry below describes one T cell receptor beta chain. No antigen is known for it. The data are from a study of cytomegalovirus exposure and HLA in healthy donors. Findings and caveats of the study: Among TCR beta chains, those listed as cytomegalovirus-associated numbered some 160.

Primers for the PCR totalled 60 Vbeta and 13 Jbeta. Some clones are missing from TCRdb's copy, which holds only in-frame ones; the method was immunoSEQ multiplex PCR. The sample includes around 150,000 clones, around 77% seen only once; the top ten take about 3.8%. The CDR3 spans 13 residues. Trimming cost V 8 bases and J 2 bases; bases outside gene matches: 3. The clonotype was recovered from a man aged 30-40 years in good health and CMV-seropositive. Sequences were obtained from PBMCs. This chain joins TRBV5-3 and TRBJ2-7, with TRBD1 matching 11 bases. TRBV5-3 is noted as an ORF with a role that remains uncertain. CDR3 in DNA: TGTGCCAGTATGGGACAGGGGGCCTACGAGCAGTACTTC. This translates into CASMGQGAYEQYF.